Given below is one T cell receptor beta chain in context. What it binds is not known. Germline lookup yields CDR1 LGHDT and CDR2 YNNKEL (reference sequence). V was trimmed by 0 bases and J by 3 bases, leaving 8 bases between them. This CDR3 contains 14 residues. The sample belongs to a study of T-cell memory formation after mild COVID-19. Study observations and caveats: The study found balanced CD4/CD8 in clones contracting day 15 to 85 and a CD4+ lean in later expanders.

TCRdb itself ran the 5' RACE reads through MiXCR, one entry per CDR3 protein. Of 110,000 or so distinct CDR3 sequences in the sample, 18% were seen once. The source of this sequence is a man younger than 35 who had mild COVID-19 (a few samples of this study predate the infection). Cell type and time point are not known. Specimen: PBMCs or a T cell subset sorted from them (not recorded which). This chain uses TRBV3-1 with TRBJ1-1; no reliable D call. CDR3 bases: TGTGCCAGCAGCCAAGATTTCCGGGACACTGAAGCTTTCTTT. It translates to CASSQDFRDTEAFF.